This TCR beta chain was sequenced during a study of T cells after posttransplantation cyclophosphamide. Only in-frame clones appear in the TCRdb table, and some are missing; sequencing was by immunoSEQ multiplex PCR. Among about 9,200 clones listed, roughly nine tenths were seen once. The CDR3 has 16 residues. The V and J ends lost 5 bases and 9 bases, in that order; junction bases with no gene match: 14. In germline, CDR1 is MNHEY, CDR2 SMNVEV (reference sequence). This chain connects TRBV27 to TRBJ1-5; 9 nucleotides line up with TRBD1. The sequence was collected from a woman in her fifties or sixties in good health, CMV-negative, and a related stem cell transplant donor. Material: memory CD4+ T cells sorted from PBMCs. CDR3 coding DNA: TGTGCCAGCAGTCCAGGACAGGGGACTATCTTAGGGCCCCAGCATTTT. As protein: CASSPGQGTILGPQHF.